This T cell receptor (beta chain) comes out of a study of breast tumors, draining lymph nodes, adjacent tissues. The study's findings and limits: Luminal-like breast cancer showed significantly greater tumor-nontumor repertoire similarity than basal-like breast cancer did. That most tumor T cells come from lymph nodes remained unproven.

In the case of this clonotype: Its target is not known.

TCRdb reprocessed the multiplex PCR reads with MiXCR, giving one entry per CDR3 protein. The data show approximately 13,000 distinct CDR3 sequences, around 57% seen once. The CDR3 totals 16 residues. CDR1 and CDR2 from the germline V gene are SGHAT and FQNNGV. Unmatched junction bases numbered 7, after V lost 1 base and J lost 4 bases. This chain links TRBV11-2 with TRBJ2-1; 7 nucleotides line up with TRBD2. The sample consisted of tumor-adjacent breast tissue. The receptor was isolated from a female donor with breast cancer. Some clones in this sample may be carry-over from other donors' samples. The CDR3 sequence: CASSLVYGLGYNEQFF. The CDR3 region has the DNA TGTGCCAGCAGCTTAGTATATGGACTAGGGTACAATGAGCAGTTCTTC.